The TCR beta chain described here comes from a study of T cell repertoires in cytomegalovirus infection. General study results and limits: Within the response measured ex vivo, HLA-C-restricted CMV-specific TCR beta clonotypes were dominant.

In this sample, this clonotype turned up many times. No antigen is known for it. Germline V CDR1 and CDR2: SGHVS, FQNEAQ. The V and J ends lost 1 base and 3 bases, in that order; junction bases with no gene match: 6. CDR3 length equals 16 residues. TCRdb re-called the reads with MiXCR, one entry per CDR3 protein. The table lists around 800,000 distinct CDR3 sequences, 30% to 35% of them singletons, with around 12% in the top ten. The clonotype originates from a human donor in good health (CMV status not recorded). Some clones in this sample may be carry-over from other donors' samples. V and J are TRBV7-8 and TRBJ2-7; 10 positions match TRBD2. Source: cultured CD8+ T cells from PBMCs, taken from culture after CMV antigen stimulation. The CDR3, as DNA: TGTGCCAGCAGCTTAGGGTTAGCGGGGGGCTACTACGAGCAGTACTTC. Translated: CASSLGLAGGYYEQYF.